The clone carrying this T cell receptor beta chain was seen more than once but under ten times. The CDR3 consists of 14 residues. CDR1 LNHDA and CDR2 SQIVND come from the germline V gene (reference sequence). The V end was cut by 7 bases, the J end by 0 bases, with 12 bases between. Seattle's enrolled individuals joined amid active infection and were then monitored longitudinally. The repertoire was sequenced with immunoSEQ multiplex PCR; TCRdb's copy has only in-frame clones and lacks some. The sample yields about 150,000 clones, 85% to 90% seen once. The record originates from a study of blood T cell repertoires in COVID-19. Study context: There were acute and convalescent COVID-19 samples, and they came from the United States, Italy and Spain. The analysed material was cDNA or gDNA that came from T cells, B-cell-depleted T cells, or PBMCs.

V and J are TRBV19 and TRBJ1-1; D gene unclear. Sequenced material: peripheral blood. The source of this sequence is a man between 18 and 29 years old with COVID-19, enrolled during active disease. CDR3 bases: TGTGCCAGTAAGGAGCAGCAGATGAACACTGAAGCTTTCTTT. Amino acid sequence: CASKEQQMNTEAFF.